What follows are 9 T cell receptor beta chains derived from one specimen sequenced in a study of T cell responses to AZD1222 COVID-19 vaccine. Some clones are missing from TCRdb's copy, which holds only in-frame ones; the method was immunoSEQ multiplex PCR. The sample records over 120,000 clones, around 89% being singletons. The source was peripheral blood, collected on day 0 of AZD1222 vaccination. All receptors derive from an adult in good health.

CDR3 nucleotides: TGTGCTAGTGGTTTGGAACCGGGCCTCTCCTACGAGCAGTACTTC. Protein: CASGLEPGLSYEQYF. The chain carries TRBV12-5 and TRBJ2-7; D unresolved. V lost 1 base and J 0 bases, leaving 10 bases between the germline ends. This CDR3 has 15 residues. In germline, CDR1 is LGHNT, CDR2 FRNRAP.

This rearrangement joins TRBV3-1 (or the pseudogene TRBV3-2) to TRBJ1-1; unclear D gene. Germline assignment: CDR1 LGHDT and CDR2 YNNKEL (reference sequence). Trimming left V 2 bases short and J 1 base short, with 5 bases between. The CDR3 runs to 13 residues. The CDR3 protein is CASSQMTNTEAFF. The CDR3 nucleotides are TGTGCCAGCAGCCAAATGACGAACACTGAAGCTTTCTTT.

V usage is TRBV2 and J usage is TRBJ2-7; D possibly corresponds to TRBD1 (5 bases). Trimming took off 4 bases at V and 2 bases at J, with 15 bases between the two ends. Germline V lookup: CDR1 SNHLY, CDR2 FYNNEI. The CDR3 covers 15 residues. CDR3 region: CASSAQGVGAYEQYF. The CDR3 nucleotides are TGTGCCAGCAGTGCTCAAGGGGTAGGGGCCTACGAGCAGTACTTC.

This clone was counted between two and nine times. V gene TRBV19 combines with J gene TRBJ1-1, with a possible D match to TRBD1 (6 bases). Germline CDR1 LNHDA, CDR2 SQIVND (reference sequence). The length of the CDR3 is 14 residues. V lost 7 bases, J lost 4 bases, and 16 bases lay in between. The DNA of the CDR3 is TGTGCCAGTATCCAGGGGAGGAAAGGCACTGAAGCTTTCTTT. Amino acids: CASIQGRKGTEAFF.

This chain links TRBV19 with TRBJ2-1, with D perhaps TRBD2 (6 bases). Germline values: CDR1 LNHDA, CDR2 SQIVND (reference sequence). The CDR3 is made up of 14 amino acids. Trimming took off 4 bases at V and 7 bases at J, with 14 bases between the two ends. The CDR3 sequence: CASSRGDYINEQFF. CDR3 sequence (DNA): TGTGCCAGTAGTAGGGGGGATTACATTAATGAGCAGTTCTTC. The whole variable domain, remainder taken from reference TRBV19 and TRBJ2-1, is DGGITQSPKYLFRKEGQNVTLSCEQNLNHDAMYWYRQDPGQGLRLIYYSQIVNDFQKGDIAEGYSVSREKKESFPLTVTSAQKNPTAFYLCASSRGDYINEQFFGPGTRLTVL.

The chain carries TRBV20-1 and TRBJ2-1; 9 nucleotides agree with TRBD2. The J segment lost 4 bases and the V segment lost 3 bases, leaving 13 bases of the junction unmatched. In germline, CDR1 is DFQATT, CDR2 SNEGSKA (reference sequence). The CDR3 consists of 17 residues. The CDR3 nucleotides are TGCAGTGCTAGTCGAGGTCGAGCGGGGGGACCATACAATGAGCAGTTCTTC. This gives the protein CSASRGRAGGPYNEQFF.

This chain uses TRBV5-6 with TRBJ2-6; D not resolved. The CDR3 loop spans 18 amino acids. V gave up 2 bases and J gave up 2 bases, with 17 bases separating them. From germline, CDR1 is SGHDT and CDR2 YYEEEE. The CDR3 protein is CASSLHLGRIAGANVLTF. In DNA, the CDR3 is TGTGCCAGCAGCTTACATCTGGGTAGGATAGCTGGGGCCAACGTCCTGACTTTC.

The genes are TRBV10-3 and TRBJ2-1; D remains ambiguous. V dropped 4 bases and J dropped 8 bases, with 6 bases sitting between them. In germline, CDR1 is ENHRY, CDR2 SYGVKD. The CDR3 has 11 residues. The DNA for the CDR3 is TGTGCCATCAGTGCAACTTATGAGCAGTTCTTC. Protein: CAISATYEQFF.

To note about this clone: A far larger clone differs by one base, so this is likely a read error. This chain joins TRBV14 and TRBJ2-7; D is perhaps TRBD2 (5 bases). The germline V gene has CDR1 SGHDN and CDR2 FVKESK. The CDR3 contains 14 residues. The germline V and J ends were trimmed by 0 bases and 0 bases, with 6 bases remaining between them. The chain's CDR3 is CASSQERGSYEQYF. The CDR3 bases are TGTGCCAGCAGCCAAGAACGGGGCTCCTACGAGCAGTACTTC. Based on the CDR3 plus reference TRBV14 and TRBJ2-7, the full variable domain is EAGVTQFPSHSVIEKGQTVTLRCDPISGHDNLYWYRRVMGKEIKFLLHFVKESKQDESGMPNNRFLAERTGGTYSTLKVQPAELEDSGVYFCASSQERGSYEQYFGPGTRLTVT.